The 21 T cell receptor beta chains given below trace back to one sample, sequenced in a study of blood T cell repertoires in COVID-19. Assay: immunoSEQ multiplex PCR; the TCRdb copy retains only in-frame clones and omits some. Of 60,000 to 75,000 clones listed, 86% are singletons. The material sequenced was peripheral blood. The origin of the receptors is a man aged 25 to 45 with acute or convalescent COVID-19.

The rearrangement joins TRBV6-1 to TRBJ1-3, with a weak D call TRBD1 (6 bases). CDR1 and CDR2 from the germline V gene are MNHNS and SASEGT. V lost 1 base to trimming and J lost 4 bases, with 17 bases between them. CDR3 length: 17 residues. The CDR3: CASSEVFGGAGGNTIYF. The CDR3 DNA reads as TGTGCCAGCAGTGAAGTCTTTGGGGGGGCTGGAGGAAACACCATATATTTT.

The chain's CDR3 is CASSLWGQGAYNEQFF. The CDR3 nucleotides are TGCGCCAGCAGCTTGTGGGGACAGGGGGCCTACAATGAGCAGTTCTTC. The J gene is TRBJ2-1, the V gene TRBV5-1; 11 nucleotides align to TRBD1. This CDR3 region has 16 residues. With 1 base clipped from V and 2 bases from J, the junction kept 2 bases outside the gene matches. The germline CDR1 and CDR2 sequences are SGHRS and YFSETQ.

CDR3 region: CASSPTSGNYEQYF. The CDR3 DNA reads as TGTGCCAGCTCACCGACTAGCGGGAACTACGAGCAGTACTTC. V usage is TRBV18 and J usage is TRBJ2-7; 11 bases are a match to TRBD2. The CDR3 is 14 amino acids. J gave up 3 bases and V 3 bases, and 1 base lay outside the gene matches. Germline CDR1 KGHSH, CDR2 LQKENI.

This chain uses TRBV7-2 with TRBJ2-3, with D perhaps TRBD2 (5 bases). From germline, CDR1 is SGHTA and CDR2 FQGNSA. This CDR3 is built from 15 residues. Deletions cut 1 base from V and 0 bases from J, with 8 bases between. The CDR3: CASSLDGRSTDTQYF. CDR3 sequence (DNA): TGTGCCAGCAGCTTAGATGGGAGAAGCACAGATACGCAGTATTTT.

This CDR3 is CASSFRGTVTNYGYTF. CDR3 coding DNA: TGTGCCAGCAGCTTTCGGGGGACGGTTACTAACTATGGCTACACCTTC. The chain links TRBV5-6 to TRBJ1-2; possibly TRBD1 for D (5 bases). Germline V gives CDR1 SGHDT, CDR2 YYEEEE. The CDR3 contains 16 residues. Trimming stripped 2 bases from V and 0 bases from J, with 14 bases between.

V usage is TRBV19 and J usage is TRBJ2-3, with TRBD1 identical over 8 bases. Per the germline V gene, CDR1 is LNHDA and CDR2 is SQIVND (reference sequence). The CDR3 length is 15 residues. V lost 1 base to trimming and J lost 4 bases; unmatched junction nucleotides: 4. The CDR3 protein is CASSIGGQGADTQYF. CDR3 DNA sequence: TGTGCCAGTAGTATAGGAGGACAGGGCGCAGATACGCAGTATTTT.

This chain joins TRBV19 and TRBJ2-2; 9 bases are a match to TRBD2. The V gene end was trimmed by 6 bases and the J gene end by 7 bases; junction bases not matched to a gene: 12. The CDR3 has 16 amino acids. Germline values: CDR1 LNHDA, CDR2 SQIVND (reference sequence). CDR3 loop: CASRWRGGLGNGELFF. The CDR3 DNA reads as TGTGCCAGTAGATGGCGGGGGGGCTTGGGGAACGGGGAGCTGTTTTTT. The full variable domain, completed using reference TRBV19 and TRBJ2-2, is DGGITQSPKYLFRKEGQNVTLSCEQNLNHDAMYWYRQDPGQGLRLIYYSQIVNDFQKGDIAEGYSVSREKKESFPLTVTSAQKNPTAFYLCASRWRGGLGNGELFFGEGSRLTVL.

This clone has only a few counts. The chain carries TRBV4-3 and TRBJ2-1; 11 bases match TRBD2. Trimming took 4 bases from V and 5 from J; bases not matched to a gene: 4. Germline assignment: CDR1 LGHNA and CDR2 YSLEER. The CDR3 is made up of 15 amino acids. Written as DNA, the CDR3 is TGCGCCAGCAGCCCGGGACTAGCGGAAAACAATGAGCAGTTCTTC. This translates into CASSPGLAENNEQFF.

This clone was observed a few times. The chain is built from TRBV15 and TRBJ2-3; 11 bases map to TRBD2. Germline CDR1 is LNHNV and CDR2 is YYDKDF (reference sequence). This CDR3 has 17 residues. Germline trimming cut 3 bases from V and 2 bases from J; bases unmatched to any gene: 7. The CDR3 loop reads CATSSDSGGASTDTQYF. The DNA for the CDR3 is TGTGCCACCAGCAGCGATAGCGGGGGGGCCTCCACAGATACGCAGTATTTT.

Details on this clone: At one end, the junction sequence differs from germline, possibly due to a read error. This rearrangement joins TRBV6-1 to TRBJ1-6; D gene uncertain. CDR1 MNHNS and CDR2 SASEGT come from the germline V gene. The CDR3 contains 15 residues. CDR3 protein: CASREEPLGNSPLHF. CDR3 DNA sequence: TGTGCCAGCAGGGAAGAGCCGCTCGGGAATTCACCCCTCCACTTT.

In its sample, this clone was seen a few times. This sequence joins TRBV28 and TRBJ1-5; D is ambiguous. Trimming pared 1 base from V and 6 bases from J, leaving 16 bases between. The CDR3 loop spans 16 amino acids. Germline V CDR1 and CDR2: MDHEN, SYDVKM. This chain's CDR3 is CASSLSAIRWAQPQHF. CDR3 coding DNA: TGTGCCAGCAGTTTATCGGCCATCCGCTGGGCTCAGCCCCAGCATTTT.

The CDR3 reads CASSLGLAGTGELFF. For the CDR3, the DNA is TGTGCCAGCAGCTTAGGCCTAGCGGGCACCGGGGAGCTGTTTTTT. The chain joins TRBV13 to TRBJ2-2; 8 bases are shared with TRBD2. Trimming took 0 bases from V and 4 from J; bases not matched to a gene: 1. The CDR3 length is 15 residues. CDR1 PRHDT and CDR2 FYEKMQ come from the germline V gene (reference sequence). The variable domain in full, with the rest retrieved from reference TRBV13 and TRBJ2-2, is AAGVIQSPRHLIKEKRETATLKCYPIPRHDTVYWYQQGPGQDPQFLISFYEKMQSDKGSIPDRFSAQQFSDYHSELNMSSLELGDSALYFCASSLGLAGTGELFFGEGSRLTVL.

CDR3 amino acids: CASSQPSGWESSYNEQFF. As DNA, the CDR3 is TGCGCCAGCAGTCAACCCTCAGGGTGGGAAAGCTCCTACAATGAGCAGTTCTTC. The chain joins TRBV23-1 to TRBJ2-1; weak D call: TRBD1 (5 bases). TRBV23-1 is recorded as an ORF, its role being uncertain. Trimming left V 2 bases short and J 0 bases short, with 17 bases between. This CDR3 is built from 18 residues.

This clone came up a few times. Written as DNA, the CDR3 is TGTGCCATCAGTGAGGGACAGTCTAATTCACCCCTCCACTTT. It yields the protein CAISEGQSNSPLHF. The chain combines TRBV10-3 with TRBJ1-6, with D possibly being TRBD1 (6 bases). The germline V gene encodes CDR1 ENHRY and CDR2 SYGVKD. The V and J ends lost 2 bases and 6 bases respectively, with 8 bases between them. The CDR3 extends over 14 amino acids.

The chain recombines TRBV3-1 (or the pseudogene TRBV3-2) with TRBJ2-5; TRBD2 matches 8 bases. V trimming: 3 bases; J trimming: 5 bases; junction bases outside the gene matches: 5. CDR1 LGHDT and CDR2 YNNKEL come from the germline V gene (reference sequence). The CDR3 consists of 14 residues. The DNA of the CDR3 is TGTGCCAGCAGCCATCGGGGGGGCGGGGAGACCCAGTACTTC. Its translation is CASSHRGGGETQYF.

The rearrangement uses TRBV18 and TRBJ1-2; D remains ambiguous. The germline V gene encodes CDR1 KGHSH and CDR2 LQKENI. V was pared by 5 bases and J by 4 bases, with 8 bases between. The CDR3 spans 12 residues. The CDR3 coding sequence is TGTGCCAGCTCAGACTCACGCTATGGCTACACCTTC. This translates into CASSDSRYGYTF. Full variable domain (rest looked up from reference TRBV18 and TRBJ1-2): NAGVMQNPRHLVRRRGQEARLRCSPMKGHSHVYWYRQLPEEGLKFMVYLQKENIIDESGMPKERFSAEFPKEGPSILRIQQVVRGDSAAYFCASSDSRYGYTFGSGTRLTVV.

The rearrangement joins TRBV19 to TRBJ1-1; a possible D gene is TRBD1 (6 bases). This CDR3 has 13 amino acids. Germline lookup yields CDR1 LNHDA and CDR2 SQIVND (reference sequence). The V gene lost 6 bases and the J gene lost 6 bases, with 14 bases spanning the gap. The CDR3 is CASRLAGVSEAFF. CDR3 nucleotide sequence: TGTGCCAGTAGGCTGGCAGGGGTCTCTGAAGCTTTCTTT.

The chain has TRBV6-5 and TRBJ1-6; 7 nucleotides agree with TRBD1. CDR3 length: 14 amino acids. Germline V gene lookup returns CDR1 MNHEY and CDR2 SVGAGI. After removal of 5 bases from V and 11 bases from J, the junction contained 9 bases not matched to a gene. The CDR3 loop is CASSPRTGSAPLHF. The DNA of the CDR3 is TGTGCCAGCAGTCCTCGGACAGGTTCGGCACCCCTCCACTTT.

The CDR3 protein is CASSLDRDKGRDTQYF. The CDR3 DNA is TGTGCCAGCAGCTTAGACCGGGACAAGGGGAGAGATACGCAGTATTTT. The chain recombines TRBV7-4 with TRBJ2-3; perhaps TRBD1 as D (6 bases). Germline V lookup: CDR1 SGHVT, CDR2 SQSDAQ. This CDR3 has 16 amino acids. Trimming removed 1 base at V and 5 bases at J, with 16 bases between.

The CDR3 spells CASSWRQGDYEQYF. Here the CDR3 DNA reads TGCGCCAGCAGCTGGAGACAGGGGGACTACGAGCAGTACTTC. The chain links TRBV5-1 to TRBJ2-7; 9 nucleotides agree with TRBD1. In germline, CDR1 is SGHRS, CDR2 YFSETQ. The CDR3 is made up of 14 amino acids. J was trimmed by 3 bases and V by 3 bases; bases with no gene match: 4.

The chain has TRBV7-8 and TRBJ2-3, with a possible D match to TRBD1 (7 bases). The CDR3 runs to 16 residues. Trimming shortened V by 1 base and J by 3 bases, and 14 bases separated the two germline ends. CDR1 is SGHVS and CDR2 is FQNEAQ in the germline V gene. CDR3 protein: CASSLVSGGQTDTQYF. In DNA, the CDR3 is TGTGCCAGCAGCTTAGTCTCCGGGGGACAGACAGATACGCAGTATTTT.